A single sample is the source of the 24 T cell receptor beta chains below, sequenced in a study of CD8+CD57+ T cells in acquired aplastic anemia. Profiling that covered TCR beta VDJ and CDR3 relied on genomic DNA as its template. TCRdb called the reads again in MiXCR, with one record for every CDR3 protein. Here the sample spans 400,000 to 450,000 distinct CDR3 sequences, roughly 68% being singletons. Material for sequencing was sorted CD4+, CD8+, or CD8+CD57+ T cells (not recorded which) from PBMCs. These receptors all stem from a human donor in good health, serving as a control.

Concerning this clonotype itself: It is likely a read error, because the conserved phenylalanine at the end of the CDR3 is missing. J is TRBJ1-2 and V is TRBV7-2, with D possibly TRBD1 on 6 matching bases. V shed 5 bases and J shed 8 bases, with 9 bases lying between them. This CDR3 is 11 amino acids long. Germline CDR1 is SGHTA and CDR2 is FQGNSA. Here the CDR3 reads CASSLRGGYTN. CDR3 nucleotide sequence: TGTGCCAGCAGCCTAAGGGGGGGCTACACCAAC.

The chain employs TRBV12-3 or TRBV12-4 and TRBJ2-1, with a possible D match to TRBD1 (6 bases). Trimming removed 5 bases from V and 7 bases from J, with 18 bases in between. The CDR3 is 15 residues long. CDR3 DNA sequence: TGTGCCAGCAGTCCTGCACAGGGTGCTTGGAATGAGCAGTTCTTC. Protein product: CASSPAQGAWNEQFF.

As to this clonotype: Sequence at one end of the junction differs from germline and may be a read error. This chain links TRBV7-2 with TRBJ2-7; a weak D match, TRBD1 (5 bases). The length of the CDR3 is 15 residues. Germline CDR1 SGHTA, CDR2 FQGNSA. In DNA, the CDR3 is TGTGCCAGCAGCTCGGGTGGCGTGACAGTGGGCGAGCAGCACTTC. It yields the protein CASSSGGVTVGEQHF.

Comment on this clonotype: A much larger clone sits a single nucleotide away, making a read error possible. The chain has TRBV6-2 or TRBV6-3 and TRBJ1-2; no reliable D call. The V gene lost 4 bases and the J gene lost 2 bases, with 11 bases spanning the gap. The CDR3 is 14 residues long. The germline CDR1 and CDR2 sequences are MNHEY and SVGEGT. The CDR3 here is CASSSLDWNYGYTF. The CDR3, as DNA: TGTGCCAGCAGTTCCCTAGACTGGAACTATGGCTACACCTTC.

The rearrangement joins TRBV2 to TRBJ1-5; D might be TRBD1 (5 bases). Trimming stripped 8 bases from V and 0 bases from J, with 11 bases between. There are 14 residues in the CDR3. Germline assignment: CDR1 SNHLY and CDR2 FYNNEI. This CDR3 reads CASGGSSSNQPQHF. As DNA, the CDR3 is TGTGCCAGCGGGGGTAGCAGTAGCAATCAGCCCCAGCATTTT.

DNA of the CDR3: TGTGCCAGCAGCTTGGCTGGCGGGGGGCGTGGCAAACTGTTTTTT. It translates to CASSLAGGGRGKLFF. The V call is TRBV7-2, the J call TRBJ1-4, with D possibly being TRBD1 (6 bases). V was pared by 3 bases and J by 11 bases, with 19 bases between. Germline loops: CDR1 SGHTA, CDR2 FQGNSA. The CDR3 extends over 15 amino acids.

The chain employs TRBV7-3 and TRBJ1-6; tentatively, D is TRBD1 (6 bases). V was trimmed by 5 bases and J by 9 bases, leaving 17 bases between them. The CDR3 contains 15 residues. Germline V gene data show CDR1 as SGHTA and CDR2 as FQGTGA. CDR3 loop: CASSPPGHGVSPLHF. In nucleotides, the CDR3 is TGTGCCAGCAGCCCGCCGGGACATGGCGTTTCACCCCTCCACTTT.

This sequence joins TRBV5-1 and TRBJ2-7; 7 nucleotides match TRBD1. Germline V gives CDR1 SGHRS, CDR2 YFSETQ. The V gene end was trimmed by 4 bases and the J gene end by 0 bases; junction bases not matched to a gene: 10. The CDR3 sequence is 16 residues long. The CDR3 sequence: CASSAGQDYSSYEQYF. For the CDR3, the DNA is TGCGCCAGCAGCGCCGGACAGGATTATTCCTCCTACGAGCAGTACTTC.

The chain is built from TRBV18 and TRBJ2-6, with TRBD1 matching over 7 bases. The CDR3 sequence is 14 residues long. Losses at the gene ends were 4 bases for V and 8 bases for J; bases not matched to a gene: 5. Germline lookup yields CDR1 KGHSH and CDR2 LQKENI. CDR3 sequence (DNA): TGTGCCAGCTCACTTGGCAGGGGGACCAACGTCCTGACTTTC. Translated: CASSLGRGTNVLTF.

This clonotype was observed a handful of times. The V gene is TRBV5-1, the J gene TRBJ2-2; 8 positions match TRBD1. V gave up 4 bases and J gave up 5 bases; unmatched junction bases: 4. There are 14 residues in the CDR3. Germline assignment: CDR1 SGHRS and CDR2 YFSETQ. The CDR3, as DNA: TGCGCCAGCAGCCTCCGGACAGGGACCGGGGAGCTGTTTTTT. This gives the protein CASSLRTGTGELFF.

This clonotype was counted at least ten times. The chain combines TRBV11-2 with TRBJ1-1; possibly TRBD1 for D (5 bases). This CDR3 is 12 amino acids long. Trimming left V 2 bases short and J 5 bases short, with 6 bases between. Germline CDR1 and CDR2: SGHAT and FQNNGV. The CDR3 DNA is TGTGCCAGCAGCTTATACAGGACTGAAGCTTTCTTT. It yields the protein CASSLYRTEAFF. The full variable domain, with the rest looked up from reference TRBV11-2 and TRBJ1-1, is EAGVAQSPRYKIIEKRQSVAFWCNPISGHATLYWYQQILGQGPKLLIQFQNNGVVDDSQLPKDRFSAERLKGVDSTLKIQPAKLEDSAVYLCASSLYRTEAFFGQGTRLTVV.

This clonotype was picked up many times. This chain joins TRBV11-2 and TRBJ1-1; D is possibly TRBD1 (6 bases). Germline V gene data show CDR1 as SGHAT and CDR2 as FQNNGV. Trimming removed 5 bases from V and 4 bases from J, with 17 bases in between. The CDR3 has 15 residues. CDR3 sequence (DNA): TGTGCCAGCAGCCTGGGCATCTCGGGGGCCACTGAAGCTTTCTTT. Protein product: CASSLGISGATEAFF.

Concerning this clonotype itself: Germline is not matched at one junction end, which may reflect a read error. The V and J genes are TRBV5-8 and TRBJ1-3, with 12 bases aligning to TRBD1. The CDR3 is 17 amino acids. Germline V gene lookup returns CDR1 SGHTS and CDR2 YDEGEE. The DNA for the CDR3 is TGTGCCAGCAGAGTAGGGACAGGGGGCAACTCTAGAAACACCGTATATTTT. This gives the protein CASRVGTGGNSRNTVYF.

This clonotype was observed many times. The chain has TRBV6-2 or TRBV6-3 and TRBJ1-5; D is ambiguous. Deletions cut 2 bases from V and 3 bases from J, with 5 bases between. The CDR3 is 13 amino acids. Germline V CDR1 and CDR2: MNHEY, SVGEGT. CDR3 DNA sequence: TGTGCCAGCAGTTACGCATACAATCAGCCCCAGCATTTT. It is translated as CASSYAYNQPQHF.

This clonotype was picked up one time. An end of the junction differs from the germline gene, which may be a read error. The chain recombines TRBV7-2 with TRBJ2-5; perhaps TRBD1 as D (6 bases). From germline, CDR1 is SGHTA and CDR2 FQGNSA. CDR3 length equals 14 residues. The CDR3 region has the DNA TGTGCCAGCAGCTTGGGCAGGGGCAGCAATCACCCCCAGTTC. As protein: CASSLGRGSNHPQF.

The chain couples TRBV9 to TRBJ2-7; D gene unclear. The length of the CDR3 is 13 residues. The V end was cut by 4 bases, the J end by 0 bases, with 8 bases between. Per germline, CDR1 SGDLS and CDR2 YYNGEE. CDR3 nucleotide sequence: TGTGCCAGCAGCTTAAGGAACTCCTACGAGCAGTACTTC. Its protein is CASSLRNSYEQYF.

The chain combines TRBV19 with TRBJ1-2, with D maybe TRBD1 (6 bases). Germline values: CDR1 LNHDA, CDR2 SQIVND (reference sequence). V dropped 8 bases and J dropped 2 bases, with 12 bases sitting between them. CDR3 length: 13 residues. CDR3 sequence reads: CASASGENYGYTF. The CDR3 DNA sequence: TGTGCCAGTGCGTCAGGGGAAAACTATGGCTACACCTTC.

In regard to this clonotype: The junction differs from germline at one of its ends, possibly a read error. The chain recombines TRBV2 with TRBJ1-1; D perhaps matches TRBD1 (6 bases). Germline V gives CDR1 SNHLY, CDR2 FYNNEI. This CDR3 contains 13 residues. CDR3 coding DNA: TGTGCCAGCACTTCCAGGGGCAACACTGACGCTTTCTTC. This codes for CASTSRGNTDAFF.

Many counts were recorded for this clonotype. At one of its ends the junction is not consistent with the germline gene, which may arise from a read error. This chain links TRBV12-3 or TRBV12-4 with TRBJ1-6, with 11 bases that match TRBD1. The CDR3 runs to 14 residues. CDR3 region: CASSLGQGDSPLHF. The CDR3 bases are TGCGCCAGCAGCTTGGGACAGGGGGATTCACCCCTCCACTTT.

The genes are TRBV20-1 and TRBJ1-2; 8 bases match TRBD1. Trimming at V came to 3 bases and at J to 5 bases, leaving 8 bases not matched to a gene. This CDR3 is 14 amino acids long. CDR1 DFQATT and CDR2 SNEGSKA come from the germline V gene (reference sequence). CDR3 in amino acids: CSARSDRASYGYTF. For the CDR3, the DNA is TGCAGTGCTAGGTCGGACAGGGCTAGTTATGGCTACACCTTC.

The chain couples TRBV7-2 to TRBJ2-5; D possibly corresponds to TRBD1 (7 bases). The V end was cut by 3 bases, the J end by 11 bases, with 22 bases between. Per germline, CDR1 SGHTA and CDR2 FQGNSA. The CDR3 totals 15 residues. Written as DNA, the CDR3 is TGTGCCAGCAGCTTTGGGCAGGGGGGACGGGATTTTCAGTACTTC. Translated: CASSFGQGGRDFQYF.

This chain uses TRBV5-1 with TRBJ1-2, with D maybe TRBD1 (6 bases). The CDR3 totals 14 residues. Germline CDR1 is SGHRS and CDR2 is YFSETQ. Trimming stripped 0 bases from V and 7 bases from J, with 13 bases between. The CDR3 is CASSLGAGQGGYTF. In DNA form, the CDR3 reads TGCGCCAGCAGCTTGGGAGCGGGACAAGGTGGCTACACCTTC.

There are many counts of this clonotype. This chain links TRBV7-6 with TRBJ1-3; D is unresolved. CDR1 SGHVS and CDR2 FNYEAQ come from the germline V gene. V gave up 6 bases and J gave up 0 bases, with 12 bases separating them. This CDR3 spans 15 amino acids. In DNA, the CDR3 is TGTGCCAGCAGTACGTCCGGCTCCTCTGGAAACACCATATATTTT. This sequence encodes CASSTSGSSGNTIYF.

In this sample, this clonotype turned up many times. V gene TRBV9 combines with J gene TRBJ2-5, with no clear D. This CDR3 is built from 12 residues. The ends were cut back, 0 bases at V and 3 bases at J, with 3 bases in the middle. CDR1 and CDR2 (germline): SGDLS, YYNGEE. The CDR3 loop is CASSVAEETQYF. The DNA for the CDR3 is TGTGCCAGCAGCGTAGCGGAAGAGACCCAGTACTTC. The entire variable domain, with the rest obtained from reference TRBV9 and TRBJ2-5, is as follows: DSGVTQTPKHLITATGQRVTLRCSPRSGDLSVYWYQQSLDQGLQFLIQYYNGEERAKGNILERFSAQQFPDLHSELNLSSLELGDSALYFCASSVAEETQYFGPGTRLLVL.